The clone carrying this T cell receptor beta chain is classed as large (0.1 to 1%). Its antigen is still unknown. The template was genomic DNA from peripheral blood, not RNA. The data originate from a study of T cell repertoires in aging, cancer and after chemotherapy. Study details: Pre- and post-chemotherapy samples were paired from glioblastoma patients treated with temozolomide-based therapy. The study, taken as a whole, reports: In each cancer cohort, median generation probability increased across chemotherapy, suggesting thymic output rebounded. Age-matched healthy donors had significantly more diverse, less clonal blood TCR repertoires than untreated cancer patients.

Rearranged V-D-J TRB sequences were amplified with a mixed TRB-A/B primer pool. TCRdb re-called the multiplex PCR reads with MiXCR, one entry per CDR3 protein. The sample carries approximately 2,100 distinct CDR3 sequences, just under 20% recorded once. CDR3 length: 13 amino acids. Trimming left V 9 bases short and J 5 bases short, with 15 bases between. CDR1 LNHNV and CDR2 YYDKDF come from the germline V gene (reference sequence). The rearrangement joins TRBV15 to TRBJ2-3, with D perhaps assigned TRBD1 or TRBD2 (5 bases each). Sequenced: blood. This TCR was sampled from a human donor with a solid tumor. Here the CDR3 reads CATRRDPRDTQYF. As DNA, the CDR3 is TGTGCCACTCGCCGGGACCCAAGAGATACGCAGTATTTT.